This TCR beta chain was recovered during a study of blood T cell repertoires in COVID-19. Study as a whole: PBMCs, B-cell-depleted T cells, or T cells provided the cDNA or gDNA that made up the material.

This clone was seen only once. At one end, the junction sequence differs from germline, possibly due to a read error. Method: immunoSEQ multiplex PCR; TCRdb's copy keeps in-frame clones and lacks some. The sample gives 200,000 or so clones, around 80% of which show up once; about 6.9% is in the top ten. This CDR3 has 13 residues. Germline V gene data show CDR1 as SQVTM and CDR2 as ANQGSEA. Sequencing was performed on peripheral blood. The genes are TRBV29-1 and TRBJ2-2, with D perhaps matching TRBD2 (5 bases). The clonotype was recovered from a human donor with acute or convalescent COVID-19. The donor label of this sample is uncertain. The CDR3 is CSVYQTNTGELVF. The DNA for the CDR3 is TGCAGCGTATACCAAACGAACACCGGGGAGCTGGTTTTT.